Following are 2 T cell receptor beta chains from one sample sequenced in a study of blood T cell repertoires in COVID-19. Measured with immunoSEQ multiplex PCR; TCRdb has only the in-frame clones, and not every one. The table has about 170,000 clones, 80% to 90% seen once. The sequenced sample consisted of peripheral blood. The receptors stem from a woman aged 80 or over with acute or convalescent COVID-19.

V usage is TRBV3-1 (or the pseudogene TRBV3-2) and J usage is TRBJ1-5; D is unclear. V lost 1 base and J lost 0, with 4 bases in between. The CDR3 is 14 amino acids. The germline gives CDR1 LGHDT, CDR2 YNNKEL (reference sequence). CDR3 nucleotides: TGTGCCAGCAGCCAAGGCGGTAGCAATCAGCCCCAGCATTTT. As protein: CASSQGGSNQPQHF.

The rearrangement links TRBV7-6 to TRBJ1-2; D is unclear. V lost 2 bases, J lost 5 bases, and 6 bases lay in between. This CDR3 is built from 12 residues. Germline loops: CDR1 SGHVS, CDR2 FNYEAQ. The CDR3 sequence: CASSLRGYGYTF. The CDR3 region has the DNA TGTGCCAGCAGCTTAAGAGGATATGGCTACACCTTC.